Shown below are 21 T cell receptor beta chains from a single sample sequenced in a study of radiotherapy plus CTLA-4 blockade in lung cancer. The protocol was immunoSEQ multiplex PCR, while the TCRdb copy is restricted to in-frame clones and leaves out a portion. The sample gives more than 55,000 clones, around 79% of which show up once; over 15% is in the top ten. The starting material was peripheral blood, obtained from a patient treated with radiotherapy plus ipilimumab. The receptor set was obtained from a human donor with non-small cell lung cancer who had a complete response to radiotherapy plus ipilimumab.

The rearrangement links TRBV5-4 to TRBJ2-1; TRBD1 might be the D (6 bases). The V gene's germline CDR1 is SGHNT and CDR2 YYREEE (reference sequence). V lost 4 bases to trimming and J lost 0 bases, with 14 bases between them. The CDR3 is made up of 16 amino acids. The CDR3 region is CASSAATGISYNEQFF. The CDR3 coding sequence is TGTGCCAGCAGCGCTGCAACAGGGATCTCCTACAATGAGCAGTTCTTC.

The chain carries TRBV5-1 and TRBJ1-6; no clear D. This CDR3 is built from 16 residues. CDR1 is SGHRS, CDR2 YFSETQ, per germline. Trimming removed 0 bases at V and 0 bases at J, with 7 bases between. CDR3 in amino acids: CASSLERSSYNSPLHF. CDR3 bases: TGCGCCAGCAGCTTGGAAAGGAGCTCCTATAATTCACCCCTCCACTTT. The full variable domain, completed using reference TRBV5-1 and TRBJ1-6, is KAGVTQTPRYLIKTRGQQVTLSCSPISGHRSVSWYQQTPGQGLQFLFEYFSETQRNKGNFPGRFSGRQFSNSRSEMNVSTLELGDSALYLCASSLERSSYNSPLHFGNGTRLTVT.

This chain uses TRBV6-1 with TRBJ2-7, with D perhaps TRBD1 (6 bases). Germline assignment: CDR1 MNHNS and CDR2 SASEGT. This CDR3 comprises 13 residues. Deletions cut 8 bases from V and 4 bases from J, with 15 bases between. The CDR3 nucleotides are TGTGCCAGCCGGCACAGGGAACCTTACGAGCAGTACGTC. It yields the protein CASRHREPYEQYV.

This clone was seen a few times. V usage is TRBV7-6 and J usage is TRBJ2-1; no definite D call. Trimming took off 2 bases at V and 5 bases at J, with 13 bases between the two ends. This CDR3 is 15 amino acids long. The germline CDR1 and CDR2 sequences are SGHVS and FNYEAQ. This chain's CDR3 is CASSLNPRQDNEQFF. The CDR3 DNA reads TGTGCCAGCAGCTTAAACCCCCGGCAGGACAATGAGCAGTTCTTC.

V usage is TRBV30 and J usage is TRBJ1-3; D gene uncertain. Germline V gene sequence: CDR1 GTSNPN, CDR2 SVGIG (reference sequence). This CDR3 comprises 14 residues. Trimming cost V 1 base and J 4 bases, with 11 bases left between them. CDR3 DNA: TGTGCCTGGAGTGGGACGCGGGTCGGAAACACCATATATTTT. Translating gives CAWSGTRVGNTIYF.

The chain recombines TRBV7-2 with TRBJ2-1, with 10 bases matching TRBD1. After removal of 3 bases from V and 2 bases from J, the junction contained 1 base not matched to a gene. Germline assignment: CDR1 SGHTA and CDR2 FQGNSA. The CDR3 runs to 15 residues. The CDR3 nucleotides read TGTGCCAGCAGCTTGGACAGGGGGGCCTACAATGAGCAGTTCTTC. Amino acid sequence: CASSLDRGAYNEQFF.

The chain carries TRBV7-2 and TRBJ2-7, with 8 bases matching TRBD2. There are 16 residues in the CDR3. V shed 4 bases, J shed 3 bases, and the junction held 11 bases outside the gene matches. Germline CDR1 SGHTA, CDR2 FQGNSA. CDR3 nucleotides: TGTGCCAGCAGCTATAGTGGAAGCGGGAGAGGCTACGAGCAGTACGTC. Translating it yields CASSYSGSGRGYEQYV.

Concerning this clone itself: A far larger clone lies a single base away; this is likely a read error. The identical CDR3 is also encoded by other nucleotide sequences in the sample. V gene TRBV6-5 combines with J gene TRBJ2-6; TRBD2 matches at 10 bases. The CDR3 totals 16 residues. The germline CDR1 and CDR2 sequences are MNHEY and SVGAGI. The V segment lost 4 bases and the J segment 3 bases; nucleotides outside the gene matches: 3. The CDR3 DNA reads TGTGCCAGCAGTTGGACTAGCGGCAGTGGGGCCAACGTCCTGACTTTC. Its translation: CASSWTSGSGANVLTF.

The chain recombines TRBV7-9 with TRBJ1-1; TRBD1 is a possible D gene (5 bases). CDR3 length equals 16 residues. Trimming shortened V by 5 bases and J by 3 bases, and 19 bases separated the two germline ends. CDR1 is SEHNR and CDR2 is FQNEAQ in the germline V gene (reference sequence). CDR3 protein: CASSQPGGGADTEAFF. The CDR3 coding sequence is TGTGCCAGCAGCCAACCCGGGGGGGGAGCGGACACTGAAGCTTTCTTT.

The J gene is TRBJ2-1, the V gene TRBV5-4, with TRBD2 identical over 10 bases. The J segment lost 8 bases and the V segment lost 4 bases, leaving 9 bases of the junction unmatched. This CDR3 has 15 amino acids. Germline values: CDR1 SGHNT, CDR2 YYREEE (reference sequence). This CDR3 reads CASSQSSGSKDEQFF. The DNA for the CDR3 is TGTGCCAGCAGCCAATCTAGCGGGAGTAAGGATGAGCAGTTCTTC.

The chain couples TRBV7-2 to TRBJ2-2, with 9 bases matching TRBD2. Per germline, CDR1 SGHTA and CDR2 FQGNSA. The V gene end was trimmed by 3 bases and the J gene end by 6 bases; junction bases not matched to a gene: 2. The CDR3 runs to 14 residues. The CDR3, as DNA: TGTGCCAGCAGCTTTAGCGGGGGTGCCGGGGAGCTGTTTTTT. Translated, it gives CASSFSGGAGELFF.

The chain links TRBV9 to TRBJ2-3; 7 bases fit TRBD1. V dropped 4 bases and J dropped 3; count of bases not matched to a gene: 8. Germline CDR1 is SGDLS and CDR2 is YYNGEE. The CDR3 covers 15 residues. The CDR3 bases are TGTGCCAGCAGCCCCCCCCGACAGGGAACAGATACGCAGTATTTT. The encoded protein is CASSPPRQGTDTQYF.

The chain has TRBV28 and TRBJ2-5; 10 bases fit TRBD1. Per germline, CDR1 MDHEN and CDR2 SYDVKM. V dropped 2 bases and J dropped 5; count of bases not matched to a gene: 5. The CDR3 has 15 residues. The CDR3 sequence is CASSLATGGRETQYF. CDR3 sequence (DNA): TGTGCCAGCAGTTTAGCGACAGGGGGCCGGGAGACCCAGTACTTC.

CDR3 loop: CASSLVTGGSSGANVLTF. The CDR3 bases are TGTGCCAGCAGCTTAGTGACAGGGGGGAGCTCTGGGGCCAACGTCCTGACTTTC. The V and J genes are TRBV7-6 and TRBJ2-6; 9 positions match TRBD1. The CDR3 sequence is 18 residues long. Germline CDR1 reads SGHVS; CDR2 reads FNYEAQ. V was pared by 1 base and J by 0 bases, with 4 bases of the junction left unmatched.

Of note for this clone: Other DNA sequences from this sample encode an identical CDR3 as well. CDR3 nucleotide sequence: TGCAGTGCCGCAGGGGGCACTGAAGCTTTCTTT. Its protein product is CSAAGGTEAFF. This chain connects TRBV20-1 to TRBJ1-1; TRBD1 matches 7 bases. Germline values: CDR1 DFQATT, CDR2 SNEGSKA (reference sequence). The CDR3 totals 11 residues. Trimming cost V 6 bases and J 4 bases; bases outside gene matches: 2.

This clone was recorded a few times. V gene TRBV10-3 combines with J gene TRBJ1-6; 7 bases line up with TRBD1. The V segment lost 4 bases and the J segment 6 bases; nucleotides outside the gene matches: 3. This CDR3 is built from 14 residues. In germline, CDR1 is ENHRY, CDR2 SYGVKD. The CDR3 spells CAISGDSTNSPLHF. DNA for the CDR3: TGTGCCATCAGTGGGGACAGTACTAATTCACCCCTCCACTTT.

The chain employs TRBV7-8 and TRBJ1-2; TRBD1 matches 7 bases. Germline CDR1 is SGHVS and CDR2 is FQNEAQ. CDR3 length: 15 amino acids. V gave up 5 bases and J gave up 0 bases; unmatched junction bases: 6. Here the CDR3 reads CASSPRTGANYGYTF. DNA of the CDR3: TGTGCCAGCAGCCCCAGGACAGGAGCTAACTATGGCTACACCTTC.

This clone was observed a handful of times. The rearrangement links TRBV10-3 to TRBJ2-2; 12 nucleotides agree with TRBD1. This CDR3 region has 15 residues. Germline assignment: CDR1 ENHRY and CDR2 SYGVKD. V was pared by 6 bases and J by 7 bases, with 6 bases of the junction left unmatched. The CDR3 loop is CAIRKGTGGFGELFF. CDR3 bases: TGTGCCATCAGGAAGGGGACAGGGGGCTTCGGGGAGCTGTTTTTT.

The rearrangement links TRBV18 to TRBJ1-2; 7 nucleotides line up with TRBD1. V was pared by 2 bases and J by 1 base, with 4 bases of the junction left unmatched. Per germline, CDR1 KGHSH and CDR2 LQKENI. This CDR3 is 15 amino acids long. CDR3 sequence reads: CASSPNRGDNYGYTF. In DNA form, the CDR3 reads TGTGCCAGCTCACCAAACAGGGGTGATAACTATGGCTACACCTTC.

The V gene is TRBV6-4, the J gene TRBJ2-6; 8 positions agree with TRBD1. Unmatched junction bases numbered 4, after V lost 6 bases and J lost 0 bases. The germline V gene has CDR1 MRHNA and CDR2 SNTAGT. The CDR3 runs 16 residues. The CDR3 nucleotides are TGTGCCAGCAGCCGGGACAGGCTCTCTGGGGCCAACGTCCTGACTTTC. Amino acids: CASSRDRLSGANVLTF.

The rearrangement joins TRBV29-1 to TRBJ1-2, with TRBD1 identical over 8 bases. V dropped 5 bases and J dropped 7; count of bases not matched to a gene: 6. The CDR3 extends over 12 amino acids. CDR1 is SQVTM and CDR2 is ANQGSEA in the germline V gene. The CDR3 is CSVRTGGGGYTF. The CDR3 DNA reads as TGCAGCGTTCGCACAGGGGGGGGTGGCTACACCTTC.